These T cell receptor beta chains were read from a single sample in a study of identical twins. One entry per CDR3 protein results from TCRdb running MiXCR on the 5' RACE reads. This repertoire shows about 530,000 distinct CDR3 sequences, 13% to 15% found once; its top ten account for roughly 0.46%. This same sample was also taken into another study, of yellow fever vaccine responses in identical twins.

The material sequenced was CD4+ T cells sorted from blood. These receptor sequences come from a woman younger than 30 in good health. Both conserved end residues are part of each CDR3. A D gene is named only where the DNA matches it firmly. Where a row states a size, it is once, few, many or the class of an expanded clone; other rows omit it.

j_call: TRBJ2-7; d_call: TRBD2; v_call: TRBV19; clone_size: .; cdr3_nt: TGTGCCAGTAGTATCCGCGGGAGTGGGTACGAGCAGTACTTC; cdr3_aa: CASSIRGSGYEQYF
j_call: TRBJ2-3; d_call: .; v_call: TRBV20-1; clone_size: .; cdr3_nt: TGCAGTGCTAGTCTGGTGGCTGATACGCAGTATTTT; cdr3_aa: CSASLVADTQYF
j_call: TRBJ2-5; d_call: .; v_call: TRBV10-3; clone_size: .; cdr3_nt: TGTGCCATCAGTGATCCGGACGGCCGAAGGGCCCAGTACTTC; cdr3_aa: CAISDPDGRRAQYF
j_call: TRBJ2-2; d_call: .; v_call: TRBV5-1; clone_size: few; cdr3_nt: TGCGCCAGCAGCTTCGATAGCGGAGGCACCGGGGAGCTGTTTTTT; cdr3_aa: CASSFDSGGTGELFF
j_call: TRBJ2-6; d_call: .; v_call: TRBV5-1; clone_size: many; cdr3_nt: TGCGCCAGCAGTCCAGGGACATCTGGGGCCAACGTCCTGACTTTC; cdr3_aa: CASSPGTSGANVLTF
j_call: TRBJ1-5; d_call: .; v_call: TRBV12-3/TRBV12-4; clone_size: few; cdr3_nt: TGTGCCAGCAAAGCCGGGACGCTTAGCAATCAGCCCCAGCATTTT; cdr3_aa: CASKAGTLSNQPQHF
j_call: TRBJ2-1; d_call: TRBD2; v_call: TRBV7-2; clone_size: many; cdr3_nt: TGTGCCAGCAGCTCGGGACTAGGAAACTACAATGAGCAGTTCTTC; cdr3_aa: CASSSGLGNYNEQFF
j_call: TRBJ2-1; d_call: TRBD2; v_call: TRBV24-1; clone_size: .; cdr3_nt: TGTGCCACCAGTGACGCCCCGGGGGGTGGAGGGAGGGCCTACAATGAGCAGTTCTTC; cdr3_aa: CATSDAPGGGGRAYNEQFF
j_call: TRBJ1-2; d_call: .; v_call: TRBV28; clone_size: .; cdr3_nt: TGTGCCAGCAGTTTGACCGGGCCTGGCTACACCTTC; cdr3_aa: CASSLTGPGYTF
j_call: TRBJ1-1; d_call: .; v_call: TRBV12-3/TRBV12-4; clone_size: many; cdr3_nt: TGTGCCAGCAGTTTAAGAACAGCGATGAACACTGAAGCTTTCTTT; cdr3_aa: CASSLRTAMNTEAFF
j_call: TRBJ2-3; d_call: .; v_call: TRBV29-1; clone_size: .; cdr3_nt: TGCAGCGTTGAAAGGGGGGCCGCAATAAGCACAGATACGCAGTATTTT; cdr3_aa: CSVERGAAISTDTQYF
j_call: TRBJ2-1; d_call: TRBD2; v_call: TRBV6-1; clone_size: .; cdr3_nt: TGTGCCACCCAGGGGAGCGGGGGGGCCAATGAGCAGTTCTTC; cdr3_aa: CATQGSGGANEQFF
j_call: TRBJ2-7; d_call: TRBD2; v_call: TRBV5-1; clone_size: many; cdr3_nt: TGCGCCAGCAGCCGACTAGCGGGAGAGCAGTACTTC; cdr3_aa: CASSRLAGEQYF
j_call: TRBJ2-1; d_call: TRBD2; v_call: TRBV20-1; clone_size: few; cdr3_nt: TGCAGTGCTAGAGTAGCGGGAGGGCCTTATGAGCAGTTCTTC; cdr3_aa: CSARVAGGPYEQFF
j_call: TRBJ2-5; d_call: .; v_call: TRBV12-3/TRBV12-4; clone_size: few; cdr3_nt: TGTGCCAGCCGTAGCGTACAAGAGACCCAGTACTTC; cdr3_aa: CASRSVQETQYF
j_call: TRBJ2-6; d_call: TRBD2; v_call: TRBV10-3; clone_size: .; cdr3_nt: TGTGCCATCACAGCGGGGGGCTCTGGGGCCAACGTCCTGACTTTC; cdr3_aa: CAITAGGSGANVLTF
j_call: TRBJ2-1; d_call: .; v_call: TRBV7-2; clone_size: few; cdr3_nt: TGTGCCAGCAATAACGAGAATGAGCAGTTCTTC; cdr3_aa: CASNNENEQFF
j_call: TRBJ2-7; d_call: .; v_call: TRBV15; clone_size: few; cdr3_nt: TGTGCCACCAGCAGAGAGCAGAAGTCCTACGAGCAGTACTTC; cdr3_aa: CATSREQKSYEQYF
j_call: TRBJ1-2; d_call: .; v_call: TRBV3-1; clone_size: .; cdr3_nt: TGTGCCAGCAGCCACTCCATGACCGACCGCTATGGCTACACCTTC; cdr3_aa: CASSHSMTDRYGYTF
j_call: TRBJ2-1; d_call: .; v_call: TRBV24-1; clone_size: .; cdr3_nt: TGTGCCACCAGTGATTTGCTGGGTGGAGGCAATGAGCAGTTCTTC; cdr3_aa: CATSDLLGGGNEQFF
j_call: TRBJ2-5; d_call: TRBD1; v_call: TRBV11-2; clone_size: .; cdr3_nt: TGTGCCAGCAGCTGGGTACTAGGGGGTCAGGGGGTAAGAGAGACCCAGTACTTC; cdr3_aa: CASSWVLGGQGVRETQYF
j_call: TRBJ1-1; d_call: .; v_call: TRBV10-2; clone_size: .; cdr3_nt: TGCGCCAGCAGTGATTGGACAGCAAACACTGAAGCTTTCTTT; cdr3_aa: CASSDWTANTEAFF
j_call: TRBJ1-1; d_call: TRBD1; v_call: TRBV12-5; clone_size: .; cdr3_nt: TGTGCTAGTGGTTTGGGACAGGGGGCGTTGGCTTTGGACACTGAAGCTTTCTTT; cdr3_aa: CASGLGQGALALDTEAFF
j_call: TRBJ2-5; d_call: .; v_call: TRBV5-1; clone_size: few; cdr3_nt: TGCGCCAGCAGCTTGGTTCCCGGGGGAGGAGAGACCCAGTACTTC; cdr3_aa: CASSLVPGGGETQYF
j_call: TRBJ1-1; d_call: .; v_call: TRBV12-3/TRBV12-4; clone_size: few; cdr3_nt: TGTGCCAGCAGACCCTCTGACAGAATGAACACTGAAGCTTTCTTT; cdr3_aa: CASRPSDRMNTEAFF
j_call: TRBJ1-2; d_call: .; v_call: TRBV4-2; clone_size: few; cdr3_nt: TGTGCCAGCAGCCAAGCGGCGGACAGCAACTATGGCTACACCTTC; cdr3_aa: CASSQAADSNYGYTF
j_call: TRBJ2-1; d_call: .; v_call: TRBV29-1; clone_size: .; cdr3_nt: TGCAGCGTTGAATTGGGGTATGAGCAGTTCTTC; cdr3_aa: CSVELGYEQFF
j_call: TRBJ2-7; d_call: TRBD2; v_call: TRBV29-1; clone_size: few; cdr3_nt: TGCAGCGTTGGCTGGCGACTAGCGGGAGTACACGAGCAGTACTTC; cdr3_aa: CSVGWRLAGVHEQYF